Following are 16 T cell receptor beta chains from one sample sequenced in a study of blood T cells in healthy people across ages. It was with a sample-barcoded 5' primer and a J-beta primer mix that a second PCR of about 6 to 12 cycles was run. TCRdb reprocessed the 5' RACE reads with MiXCR, giving one entry per CDR3 protein. The sample consists of about 1.1 million distinct CDR3 sequences, roughly two fifths of them appearing once. The sequenced material came from blood. These receptors came from a man aged 18 to 35 in good health.

This sequence joins TRBV14 and TRBJ2-1, with a possible D match to TRBD2 (5 bases). This CDR3 region has 14 residues. Between the trimmed V and J ends, which lost 2 bases and 7 bases, there was a span of 12 bases. Germline CDR1 is SGHDN and CDR2 is FVKESK. CDR3 coding DNA: TGTGCCAGCAGCCAAACCTGGCGCGGGAATGAGCAGTTCTTC. The encoded protein is CASSQTWRGNEQFF. The full variable domain, completed using reference TRBV14 and TRBJ2-1, is EAGVTQFPSHSVIEKGQTVTLRCDPISGHDNLYWYRRVMGKEIKFLLHFVKESKQDESGMPNNRFLAERTGGTYSTLKVQPAELEDSGVYFCASSQTWRGNEQFFGPGTRLTVL.

This chain connects TRBV20-1 to TRBJ2-7; D is unresolved. The germline V and J ends were trimmed by 3 bases and 7 bases, with 19 bases remaining between them. From germline, CDR1 is DFQATT and CDR2 SNEGSKA (reference sequence). The CDR3 is 14 residues long. The CDR3 protein is CSARGFRINNEQYF. The CDR3, as DNA: TGCAGTGCTAGGGGGTTCCGGATCAACAATGAGCAGTACTTC.

This CDR3 is CASSLGTLREQFF. CDR3 bases: TGTGCCAGCAGCTTAGGGACCCTAAGGGAGCAGTTCTTC. This rearrangement joins TRBV7-2 to TRBJ2-1; D is unresolved. The germline V gene encodes CDR1 SGHTA and CDR2 FQGNSA. V dropped 1 base and J dropped 10 bases, with 11 bases sitting between them. The CDR3 is 13 residues long.

V is TRBV6-5 and J is TRBJ2-3; a weak D match, TRBD2 (7 bases). Germline CDR1 and CDR2: MNHEY and SVGAGI. This CDR3 contains 18 residues. V gave up 2 bases and J gave up 0 bases, with 18 bases separating them. The CDR3 DNA follows: TGTGCCAGCAGTTACATGGGGGGGGCTTTATTCAGCACAGATACGCAGTATTTT. This codes for CASSYMGGALFSTDTQYF.

A note on this clonotype: At one end, the junction sequence differs from germline, possibly due to a read error. The gene calls are TRBV4-2 and TRBJ2-4; D is unresolved. The DNA end is more similar to TRBJ2-7, so the J call may be wrong. The CDR3 runs 16 residues. Germline CDR1 is LGHNA and CDR2 is YNFKEQ. The CDR3 nucleotides read TGTACCAGCAGCCAAGAAAGTAGGGTCGAGTCCTACGAGCAGTACTTC. Translated: CTSSQESRVESYEQYF.

This clonotype was counted ten times or more. The J gene is TRBJ2-3, the V gene TRBV7-6; D call uncertain. CDR3 length equals 14 residues. Germline V gene sequence: CDR1 SGHVS, CDR2 FNYEAQ. Trimming removed 2 bases from V and 4 bases from J, with 10 bases in between. CDR3 sequence (DNA): TGTGCCAGCAGCTTACTTACGGATGCAGATACGCAGTATTTT. This translates into CASSLLTDADTQYF.

V usage is TRBV20-1 and J usage is TRBJ1-2; possibly TRBD1 for D (5 bases). The CDR3 extends over 12 amino acids. Trimming shortened V by 3 bases and J by 3 bases, and 8 bases separated the two germline ends. Looked up from germline, CDR1 is DFQATT and CDR2 is SNEGSKA (reference sequence). CDR3 nucleotide sequence: TGCAGTGCTAGGTCCAGGGACTATGGCTACACCTTC. Translated, it gives CSARSRDYGYTF.

This clonotype was found many times. The J gene is TRBJ2-1, the V gene TRBV6-4; either TRBD1 or TRBD2 may supply D (6 bases each). This CDR3 is built from 15 residues. CDR1 MRHNA and CDR2 SNTAGT come from the germline V gene. V gave up 3 bases and J gave up 6 bases, with 15 bases separating them. CDR3: CASSESRGRGNEQFF. The CDR3 DNA is TGTGCCAGCAGTGAGAGCCGGGGGCGAGGCAATGAGCAGTTCTTC.

The V gene is TRBV20-1, the J gene TRBJ1-5; perhaps TRBD1 as D (5 bases). Looked up from germline, CDR1 is DFQATT and CDR2 is SNEGSKA (reference sequence). Trimming shortened V by 2 bases and J by 3 bases, and 8 bases separated the two germline ends. The CDR3 covers 13 residues. In DNA, the CDR3 is TGCAGTGCTAGACAGGGTATCAATCAGCCCCAGCATTTT. Its protein product is CSARQGINQPQHF.

This clonotype has just a few counts. This sequence joins TRBV13 and TRBJ1-4; D gene unclear. Looked up from germline, CDR1 is PRHDT and CDR2 is FYEKMQ (reference sequence). CDR3 length: 13 residues. The V end was cut by 5 bases, the J end by 5 bases, with 9 bases between. In nucleotides, the CDR3 is TGTGCCAGCAGCCGAAGGAAGAATGAAAAACTGTTTTTT. Protein product: CASSRRKNEKLFF.

This chain uses TRBV5-1 with TRBJ2-6, with D hard to call. The CDR3 is 14 amino acids. The V gene lost 4 bases and the J gene lost 2 bases, with 7 bases spanning the gap. Per germline, CDR1 SGHRS and CDR2 YFSETQ. The CDR3 protein is CASSVGPGANVLTF. The CDR3 DNA reads TGCGCCAGCAGCGTAGGGCCTGGGGCCAACGTCCTGACTTTC.

The V call is TRBV5-1, the J call TRBJ1-1; D unresolved. The CDR3 loop spans 17 amino acids. With 5 bases removed from V and 3 bases from J, the gap between germline ends came to 23 bases. Germline CDR1 SGHRS, CDR2 YFSETQ. The CDR3 nucleotides are TGCGCCAGCAGACCTTCAATACTCCCGGGGAAGTACACTGAAGCTTTCTTT. Translated, it gives CASRPSILPGKYTEAFF.

This clonotype has just a few counts. J is TRBJ1-1 and V is TRBV4-3; the D is unclear. Germline CDR1 and CDR2: LGHNA and YSLEER. The length of the CDR3 is 12 residues. Trimming removed 0 bases at V and 7 bases at J, with 6 bases between. This CDR3 reads CASSQDWDEAFF. The CDR3 coding sequence is TGCGCCAGCAGCCAAGACTGGGATGAAGCTTTCTTT.

V and J are TRBV30 and TRBJ2-7, with a possible D match to TRBD2 (5 bases). Germline V gene data show CDR1 as GTSNPN and CDR2 as SVGIG (reference sequence). V shed 0 bases and J shed 2 bases, with 8 bases lying between them. CDR3 size: 13 residues. DNA for the CDR3: TGTGCCTGGAGTGTACTAGGTACCTACGAGCAGTACTTC. This encodes CAWSVLGTYEQYF.

This clonotype is a singleton in its sample. The chain has TRBV28 and TRBJ2-4, with 9 bases identical to TRBD2. The J call is in doubt because the DNA end fits TRBJ2-7 better. CDR3 length: 15 amino acids. Germline V gene sequence: CDR1 MDHEN, CDR2 SYDVKM. The CDR3 nucleotides read TGTGCCAGCAGTTTATCCCGTAGCGGGAGTGGCGAGCAGTACTTC. As protein: CASSLSRSGSGEQYF.

This clonotype was counted between two and nine times. The chain employs TRBV12-3 or TRBV12-4 and TRBJ1-1; no definite D call. With 5 bases removed from V and 0 bases from J, the gap between germline ends came to 16 bases. CDR3 length: 16 amino acids. DNA for the CDR3: TGTGCCAGCAGTAAGACATGGCATATTGTGAACACTGAAGCTTTCTTT. Its translation is CASSKTWHIVNTEAFF.